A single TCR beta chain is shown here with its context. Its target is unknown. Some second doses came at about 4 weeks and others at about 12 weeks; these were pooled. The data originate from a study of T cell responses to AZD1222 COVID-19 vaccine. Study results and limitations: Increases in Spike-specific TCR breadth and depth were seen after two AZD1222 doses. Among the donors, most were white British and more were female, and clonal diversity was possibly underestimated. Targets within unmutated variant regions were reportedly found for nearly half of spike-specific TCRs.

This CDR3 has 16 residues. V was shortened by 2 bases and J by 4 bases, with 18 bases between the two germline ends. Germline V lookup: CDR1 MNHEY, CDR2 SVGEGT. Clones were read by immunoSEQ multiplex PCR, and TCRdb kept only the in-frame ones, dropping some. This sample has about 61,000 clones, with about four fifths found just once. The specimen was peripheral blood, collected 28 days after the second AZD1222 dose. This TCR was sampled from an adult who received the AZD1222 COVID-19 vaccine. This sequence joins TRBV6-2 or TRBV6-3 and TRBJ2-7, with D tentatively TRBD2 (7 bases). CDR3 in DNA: TGTGCCAGCAGTTACGTCGGGGGGCTGAGGGGTTACGAGCAGTACTTC. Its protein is CASSYVGGLRGYEQYF.